This T cell receptor beta chain was captured by sequencing in a study of CD8 T cells in ankylosing spondylitis. Study findings and constraints: According to the report, clones linked to the disease were significantly enriched in matched synovial fluid samples taken from ankylosing spondylitis patients. Among TCR beta sequences, a motif of under ten highly homologous variants appeared characteristic of ankylosing spondylitis blood. Past research had described some motif variants in reactive arthritis synovial fluid and blood. Relatively rare in peripheral blood, disease-linked clones were also CD8+.

Germline V CDR1 and CDR2: MNHEY, SMNVEV (reference sequence). The V end lost 2 bases, the J end lost 5 bases, and 25 bases lay between the germline ends. The CDR3 sequence is 19 residues long. Quantitative 5'-RACE with molecular barcodes produced the TCR beta libraries. TCRdb re-analysed the 5' RACE reads in MiXCR, keeping a single row per CDR3 protein. In the table there are approximately 520,000 distinct CDR3 sequences, about 5% of which are singletons. As to this clonotype: The antigen is not known.

The sample comprised blood, either unsorted or a sorted T cell fraction (not recorded which). This chain links TRBV27 with TRBJ2-1; perhaps TRBD2 as D (6 bases). The sequence was obtained from a male donor with ankylosing spondylitis. The CDR3 reads CASSLLSEPGGAVHNEQFF. The DNA for the CDR3 is TGTGCCAGCAGTTTACTCAGCGAACCCGGAGGGGCAGTCCACAATGAGCAGTTCTTC.